The 31 T cell receptor beta chains below all came from one sample that was sequenced in a study of control samples from healthy donors and cancer patients. Clones were read by immunoSEQ multiplex PCR, and TCRdb kept only the in-frame ones, dropping some. The table has 170,000 or so clones, just under 95% seen once. Source material: blood. These receptors were obtained from a man in his late teens or twenties in good health.

This clone was counted only a few times. V usage is TRBV7-9 and J usage is TRBJ1-5, with D tentatively TRBD1 (5 bases). Germline-derived CDR1 and CDR2 are SEHNR and FQNEAQ (reference sequence). The CDR3 runs 13 residues. V was cut by 5 bases and J by 7 bases, with 12 bases left in between. CDR3 amino acids: CASSRGDQQPQHF. CDR3 DNA sequence: TGTGCCAGCAGCAGGGGAGATCAACAGCCCCAGCATTTT.

The chain employs TRBV12-3 or TRBV12-4 and TRBJ1-1; D not certain. CDR3 length equals 12 residues. With 3 bases removed from V and 7 bases from J, the gap between germline ends came to 9 bases. The CDR3 sequence is CASSFYLSEAFF. For the CDR3, the DNA is TGTGCCAGCAGTTTCTATTTGAGTGAAGCTTTCTTT.

The V and J genes are TRBV5-5 and TRBJ2-1; D is perhaps TRBD2 (5 bases). The length of the CDR3 is 15 residues. V dropped 3 bases and J dropped 1 base, with 11 bases sitting between them. The germline V gene encodes CDR1 SGHKS and CDR2 YYEKEE (reference sequence). The CDR3 region has the DNA TGTGCCAGCAGCTATAGGACTGAATCCTACAATGAGCAGTTCTTC. Its translation: CASSYRTESYNEQFF.

A few counts support this clone. The V gene is TRBV5-1, the J gene TRBJ1-2; the D is unclear. The CDR3 is 14 residues long. The germline gives CDR1 SGHRS, CDR2 YFSETQ. Trimming took 0 bases from V and 8 from J, leaving 14 bases between them. CDR3 sequence reads: CASSLGEAVLGYTF. The CDR3 DNA follows: TGCGCCAGCAGCTTGGGAGAAGCCGTACTAGGCTACACCTTC. The complete variable domain, with remaining parts taken from reference TRBV5-1 and TRBJ1-2, reads KAGVTQTPRYLIKTRGQQVTLSCSPISGHRSVSWYQQTPGQGLQFLFEYFSETQRNKGNFPGRFSGRQFSNSRSEMNVSTLELGDSALYLCASSLGEAVLGYTFGSGTRLTVV.

The chain joins TRBV13 to TRBJ2-1; D not certain. Deletions cut 6 bases from V and 7 bases from J, with 10 bases between. Germline V gene sequence: CDR1 PRHDT, CDR2 FYEKMQ (reference sequence). The CDR3 extends over 12 amino acids. The CDR3 region has the DNA TGTGCCAGCAGTCTCCTGGAGAATGAGCAGTTCTTC. Its protein is CASSLLENEQFF.

The chain joins TRBV4-1 to TRBJ2-5, with 9 positions matching TRBD1. The CDR3 loop spans 16 amino acids. Germline V gene sequence: CDR1 MGHRA, CDR2 YSYEKL. V shed 3 bases, J shed 5 bases, and the junction held 10 bases outside the gene matches. The CDR3 nucleotides read TGCGCCAGCAGCCATCCGGGACAGGGCTCTTCGGAGACCCAGTACTTC. Translated: CASSHPGQGSSETQYF.

The chain couples TRBV7-9 to TRBJ1-1; D unresolved. Germline loops: CDR1 SEHNR, CDR2 FQNEAQ (reference sequence). The CDR3 sequence is 19 residues long. V dropped 5 bases and J dropped 0 bases, with 25 bases sitting between them. CDR3 coding DNA: TGTGCCAGCAGCCAAACCCCTCCTGGGCAGGAAATAATGAACACTGAAGCTTTCTTT. Translating gives CASSQTPPGQEIMNTEAFF.

The V gene is TRBV2, the J gene TRBJ2-1, with D perhaps TRBD1 (7 bases). The germline V gene has CDR1 SNHLY and CDR2 FYNNEI. CDR3 length: 14 amino acids. With 1 base removed from V and 9 bases from J, the gap between germline ends came to 13 bases. CDR3 in amino acids: CASSEESGGSEQFF. CDR3 bases: TGTGCCAGCAGTGAAGAATCAGGGGGGAGTGAGCAGTTCTTC.

V usage is TRBV5-1 and J usage is TRBJ2-7; 10 bases fit TRBD1. Germline lookup yields CDR1 SGHRS and CDR2 YFSETQ. The CDR3 is 14 residues long. V lost 7 bases to trimming and J lost 3 bases; unmatched junction nucleotides: 7. The CDR3 DNA sequence: TGCGCCAGCGCTGACAGGGGGCTTTACTACGAGCAGTACTTC. Protein sequence: CASADRGLYYEQYF.

The chain links TRBV24-1 to TRBJ1-3; weak D call: TRBD1 (5 bases). The germline V gene encodes CDR1 KGHDR and CDR2 SFDVKD. Deletions cut 4 bases from V and 0 bases from J, with 9 bases between. CDR3 length equals 15 residues. The CDR3 DNA is TGTGCCACCAGTGAGACGGACAACTCTGGAAACACCATATATTTT. Translating it yields CATSETDNSGNTIYF.

The CDR3 region has the DNA TGTGCCAGCAGCTCATTCGACAGGGGTGGCTACACCTTC. This codes for CASSSFDRGGYTF. The chain employs TRBV7-3 and TRBJ1-2; 8 bases fit TRBD1. Per the germline V gene, CDR1 is SGHTA and CDR2 is FQGTGA. The CDR3 spans 13 residues. The junction had 5 bases not matched to a gene; V was cut back by 4 bases and J by 7 bases.

The gene calls are TRBV28 and TRBJ1-5, with D uncertain. The length of the CDR3 is 14 residues. Germline V gene data show CDR1 as MDHEN and CDR2 as SYDVKM. With 4 bases removed from V and 7 bases from J, the gap between germline ends came to 14 bases. CDR3 DNA: TGTGCCAGCAGTTCGGCGATAGATGACCAGCCCCAGCATTTT. This gives the protein CASSSAIDDQPQHF.

V gene TRBV20-1 combines with J gene TRBJ2-1, with TRBD1 matching 10 bases. Germline assignment: CDR1 DFQATT and CDR2 SNEGSKA (reference sequence). V dropped 3 bases and J dropped 4; count of bases not matched to a gene: 6. The CDR3 is 15 residues long. The CDR3 protein is CSASSWDRGYNEQFF. CDR3 bases: TGCAGTGCTAGTTCGTGGGACAGGGGTTACAATGAGCAGTTCTTC.

V gene TRBV7-8 combines with J gene TRBJ1-2, with D possibly TRBD1 on 5 matching bases. Trimming took 5 bases from V and 4 from J, leaving 26 bases between them. CDR1 and CDR2 from the germline V gene are SGHVS and FQNEAQ. The CDR3 contains 18 residues. Written as DNA, the CDR3 is TGTGCCAGCAGCCCCAGGACACCCCACTCCGGGGACGGCTATGGCTACACCTTC. Its translation is CASSPRTPHSGDGYGYTF.

This sequence joins TRBV18 and TRBJ2-5; D not resolved. Between the trimmed V and J ends, which lost 2 bases and 3 bases, there was a span of 7 bases. The CDR3 is 13 amino acids. Looked up from germline, CDR1 is KGHSH and CDR2 is LQKENI. CDR3 protein: CASSPADKETQYF. For the CDR3, the DNA is TGTGCCAGCTCACCAGCGGATAAAGAGACCCAGTACTTC.

This clone has a single count. The chain has TRBV25-1 and TRBJ1-1, with D perhaps TRBD1 (5 bases). This CDR3 spans 14 amino acids. V was pared by 7 bases and J by 5 bases, with 17 bases between. CDR1 MGHDK and CDR2 SYGVNS come from the germline V gene. CDR3 coding DNA: TGTGCCAGCAATCGTCAGGGAGCCGGGACTGAAGCTTTCTTT. Translation gives CASNRQGAGTEAFF. Complete variable domain (other parts from reference TRBV25-1 and TRBJ1-1): EADIYQTPRYLVIGTGKKITLECSQTMGHDKMYWYQQDPGMELHLIHYSYGVNSTEKGDLSSESTVSRIRTEHFPLTLESARPSHTSQYLCASNRQGAGTEAFFGQGTRLTVV.

The chain employs TRBV10-3 and TRBJ2-1, with 8 bases matching TRBD2. Germline CDR1 is ENHRY and CDR2 is SYGVKD. The CDR3 is 13 residues long. V shed 7 bases, J shed 8 bases, and the junction held 7 bases outside the gene matches. Written as DNA, the CDR3 is TGTGCCATCAATAGCGGGGTCTTCGATGAGCAGTTCTTC. Translation: CAINSGVFDEQFF.

The chain combines TRBV24-1 with TRBJ1-4; a possible D gene is TRBD1 (6 bases). In germline, CDR1 is KGHDR, CDR2 SFDVKD. V gave up 10 bases and J gave up 0 bases, with 26 bases separating them. The length of the CDR3 is 19 residues. CDR3 in amino acids: CATRLPNGGEGATNEKLFF. Here the CDR3 DNA reads TGTGCCACACGACTACCCAATGGGGGCGAAGGGGCAACTAATGAAAAACTGTTTTTT.

The V gene is TRBV7-3, the J gene TRBJ2-1; 7 bases map to TRBD1. Germline V gives CDR1 SGHTA, CDR2 FQGTGA. Trimming removed 5 bases from V and 8 bases from J; junction bases left unmatched: 6. The CDR3 consists of 13 residues. CDR3 DNA: TGTGCCAGCAGCCCACAGGGGCAGGATGAGCAGTTCTTC. Translating gives CASSPQGQDEQFF.

The chain carries TRBV29-1 and TRBJ1-1; D unresolved. V dropped 7 bases and J dropped 0 bases, with 12 bases sitting between them. The CDR3 is 13 amino acids. The germline CDR1 and CDR2 sequences are SQVTM and ANQGSEA. CDR3 amino acids: CSAHSGMNTEAFF. CDR3 bases: TGCAGCGCACATTCAGGAATGAACACTGAAGCTTTCTTT.

This chain joins TRBV18 and TRBJ2-7, with TRBD1 matching over 7 bases. Germline values: CDR1 KGHSH, CDR2 LQKENI. The CDR3 is made up of 13 amino acids. V was clipped by 5 bases and J by 5 bases; unmatched bases: 6. The CDR3 DNA reads TGTGCCAGCTCATCGACAGGGCCCCACGAGCAGTACTTC. It encodes CASSSTGPHEQYF.

V gene TRBV4-1 combines with J gene TRBJ1-5; 7 bases agree with TRBD1. Losses at the gene ends were 4 bases for V and 3 bases for J; bases not matched to a gene: 12. CDR3 length: 17 residues. Per the germline V gene, CDR1 is MGHRA and CDR2 is YSYEKL. The CDR3 nucleotides are TGCGCCAGCAGCCCCGTCCAGGGGGGGGAGGACAATCAGCCCCAGCATTTT. The encoded protein is CASSPVQGGEDNQPQHF.

The rearrangement joins TRBV5-4 to TRBJ2-5; perhaps TRBD1 as D (5 bases). The CDR3 length is 14 residues. Trimming shortened V by 0 bases and J by 5 bases, and 11 bases separated the two germline ends. Germline CDR1 SGHNT, CDR2 YYREEE (reference sequence). This CDR3 is CASSLAGMGETQYF. Written as DNA, the CDR3 is TGTGCCAGCAGCTTGGCAGGGATGGGGGAGACCCAGTACTTC.

V and J are TRBV13 and TRBJ1-3; the D gene is possibly TRBD1 (5 bases). The V end was cut by 5 bases, the J end by 2 bases, with 13 bases between. The length of the CDR3 is 15 residues. The germline CDR1 and CDR2 sequences are PRHDT and FYEKMQ (reference sequence). The CDR3 sequence: CASSQATGPGNTIYF. The DNA for the CDR3 is TGTGCCAGCAGCCAAGCTACAGGACCTGGAAACACCATATATTTT.

The chain carries TRBV10-1 and TRBJ2-4; the match to TRBD2 covers 11 bases. J was trimmed by 6 bases and V by 2 bases; bases with no gene match: 3. Germline V gives CDR1 WNHNN, CDR2 SYGVQD (reference sequence). The CDR3 extends over 15 amino acids. The chain's CDR3 is CASSEILAGGNIQYF. The CDR3, as DNA: TGCGCCAGCAGTGAGATTCTAGCGGGGGGAAACATTCAGTACTTC.

CDR3 nucleotide sequence: TGTGCCAGCAGCGTACGGGGGACTGCGAACACCGGGGAGCTGTTTTTT. It yields the protein CASSVRGTANTGELFF. The V gene is TRBV9, the J gene TRBJ2-2; D possibly corresponds to TRBD2 (6 bases). The germline V gene has CDR1 SGDLS and CDR2 YYNGEE. The CDR3 is 16 residues long. Trimming pared 1 base from V and 0 bases from J, leaving 10 bases between.

In DNA form, the CDR3 reads TGTGCCAGCGGCAAGAGGTCCGGGAATGAGCAGTTCTTC. Amino acids: CASGKRSGNEQFF. This chain connects TRBV7-2 to TRBJ2-1; D gene uncertain. The germline gives CDR1 SGHTA, CDR2 FQGNSA. Trimming removed 8 bases at V and 7 bases at J, with 15 bases between. This CDR3 is built from 13 residues.

V usage is TRBV19 and J usage is TRBJ1-2; D not resolved. CDR3 length: 15 amino acids. Germline V lookup: CDR1 LNHDA, CDR2 SQIVND (reference sequence). V was pared by 3 bases and J by 3 bases, with 14 bases between. This CDR3 reads CASSMGRGVYYGYTF. CDR3 DNA: TGTGCCAGTAGTATGGGTCGCGGAGTTTACTATGGCTACACCTTC.

V usage is TRBV5-1 and J usage is TRBJ1-6; TRBD1 might be the D (6 bases). The CDR3 runs 15 residues. CDR1 and CDR2 (germline): SGHRS, YFSETQ. V was shortened by 2 bases and J by 3 bases, with 9 bases between the two germline ends. The CDR3 region is CASSFMDSYNSPLHF. CDR3 coding DNA: TGCGCCAGCAGCTTTATGGACAGCTATAATTCACCCCTCCACTTT.

The chain links TRBV5-1 to TRBJ1-2, with 7 bases that match TRBD1. CDR1 and CDR2 (germline): SGHRS, YFSETQ. Trimming cost V 4 bases and J 0 bases; bases outside gene matches: 3. This CDR3 region has 14 residues. The CDR3 nucleotides read TGCGCCAGCAGCATACAGGGGCCTAACTATGGCTACACCTTC. This translates into CASSIQGPNYGYTF.

This chain joins TRBV19 and TRBJ2-7, with D perhaps TRBD2 (6 bases). The CDR3 covers 14 residues. The ends were cut back, 3 bases at V and 3 bases at J, with 12 bases in the middle. The germline V gene has CDR1 LNHDA and CDR2 SQIVND (reference sequence). CDR3 nucleotides: TGTGCCAGTAGTATGGGCGGGATGAACTACGAGCAGTACTTC. Protein: CASSMGGMNYEQYF.